This entry lists 4 T cell receptor beta chains sequenced from one sample in a study of CD8+ T cells in alopecia areata. RNA, once extracted, was reverse transcribed into cDNA for use as the sequencing template. Assay: immunoSEQ multiplex PCR; the TCRdb copy retains only in-frame clones and omits some. This table has about 110,000 clones, approximately 60% appearing once. Sequences were obtained from CD8+ T cells sorted from blood. The source is a human donor in good health.

The chain carries TRBV4-1 and TRBJ2-1, with TRBD1 matching over 7 bases. The trim removed 0 bases at V and 4 bases at J, leaving 6 bases unmatched. The CDR3 extends over 16 amino acids. Germline assignment: CDR1 MGHRA and CDR2 YSYEKL. The CDR3 loop reads CASSQDRGTVYNEQFF. In DNA form, the CDR3 reads TGCGCCAGCAGCCAAGACAGGGGGACAGTATACAATGAGCAGTTCTTC.

The chain links TRBV5-6 to TRBJ1-2; perhaps TRBD1 as D (5 bases). This CDR3 comprises 15 residues. V was shortened by 4 bases and J by 6 bases, with 19 bases between the two germline ends. Germline V gene lookup returns CDR1 SGHDT and CDR2 YYEEEE. The CDR3 DNA reads TGTGCCAGCAGCGGGGGAGCGTGGACGAAGGATGGCTACACCTTC. It codes for CASSGGAWTKDGYTF.

The count of this clone is one. CDR3 sequence: CASSPTFSYEQYF. CDR3 DNA: TGTGCCAGCAGCCCTACGTTCTCCTACGAGCAGTACTTC. The chain links TRBV5-6 to TRBJ2-7; D call uncertain. This CDR3 is 13 amino acids long. CDR1 and CDR2 (germline): SGHDT, YYEEEE. V was shortened by 4 bases and J by 0 bases, with 8 bases between the two germline ends.

The genes are TRBV19 and TRBJ2-3; no clear D. V lost 2 bases, J lost 6 bases, and 12 bases lay in between. The CDR3 runs 14 residues. Germline V lookup: CDR1 LNHDA, CDR2 SQIVND (reference sequence). The CDR3 DNA reads TGTGCCAGTAGTATACTCACCCGCGTTGATACGCAGTATTTT. Amino acids: CASSILTRVDTQYF.